The rows below give T cell receptor beta chains drawn from one sample of a study of radiotherapy plus CTLA-4 blockade in lung cancer. Repertoires were generated with immunoSEQ multiplex PCR, while TCRdb's copy carries only in-frame clones and drops some. The sample lists roughly 110,000 clones, approximately 81% seen once, with less than 2.5% in the top ten. Here the sequenced sample was peripheral blood, taken from a patient treated with radiotherapy plus ipilimumab. The receptors derive from a human donor with non-small cell lung cancer that progressed on radiotherapy plus ipilimumab. Some clones in this sample may be carry-over from other donors' samples. Each CDR3 is given with its conserved first and last residue. A D gene is named only where the DNA matches it firmly. Where a row states a size, it is once, few, many or the class of an expanded clone; other rows omit it.

v_call	j_call	clone_size	d_call	cdr3_nt	cdr3_aa
TRBV29-1	TRBJ1-3	once	.	TGCAGCGTATCCACAAGTAACGGAAACACCATATATTTT	CSVSTSNGNTIYF
TRBV19	TRBJ2-3	.	TRBD2	TGTGCCAGTAGTGAAACGGGCGGGGGAGACACAGATACGCAGTATTTT	CASSETGGGDTDTQYF
TRBV5-1	TRBJ2-1	.	.	TGCGCCAGCAGCCCCATCCTGGGAACAGGGTTCAGTGAGCAGTTCTTC	CASSPILGTGFSEQFF
TRBV5-1	TRBJ1-1	.	.	TGCGCCAGCAGCTTGCCGGGGGCGGGCACTGAAGCTTTCTTT	CASSLPGAGTEAFF
TRBV29-1	TRBJ2-5	.	.	TGCAGCGCCAGAGGTCCCACAGCGATGGGGACCCAGTACTTC	CSARGPTAMGTQYF
TRBV18	TRBJ2-2	few	.	TGTGCCAGCTCACTAGACGCAGGTGACACCGGGGAGCTGTTTTTT	CASSLDAGDTGELFF
TRBV6-5	TRBJ1-1	.	.	TGTGCCAGCAGTTACAGGGGTTATGAAGCTTTCTTT	CASSYRGYEAFF
TRBV19	TRBJ1-1	.	.	TGTGCCAGTAGTATAGTTGATGGACTGAAGATGGCTGAAGCTTTCTTT	CASSIVDGLKMAEAFF
TRBV9	TRBJ1-2	.	.	TGTGCCAGCAGAGGTGTTCAGGGCAGGTTAGATGGCTACACCTTC	CASRGVQGRLDGYTF
TRBV9	TRBJ1-1	few	TRBD1	TGTGCCAGCAGCCAGGACAGGGCAAACACTGAAGCTTTCTTT	CASSQDRANTEAFF
TRBV29-1	TRBJ2-1	.	.	TGCAGCGTCAGAGGGCTAGATCGGCTCAATGAGCAGTTCTTC	CSVRGLDRLNEQFF
TRBV10-3	TRBJ1-5	.	.	TGTGCCCCCTATTGTAGGACGAACAATCAGCCCCAGCATTTT	CAPYCRTNNQPQHF
TRBV5-4	TRBJ1-5	.	.	TGTGCCAGCAGCTTGGGTGGGGCGCAAAGCAATCAGCCCCAGCATTTT	CASSLGGAQSNQPQHF
TRBV7-2	TRBJ2-5	.	.	TGTGCCAGCAGCTTAGTTAGTGTGGGAGAAGAGACCCAGTACTTC	CASSLVSVGEETQYF
TRBV12-5	TRBJ2-7	once	.	TGTGCTAGTGGTTTGGAACCCCGGACAGAGGTGTACTTC	CASGLEPRTEVYF
TRBV5-1	TRBJ2-2	few	TRBD2	TGCGCCTGCAGGGGCGGGGGGGCCGACACCGGGGAGCTGTTTTTT	CACRGGGADTGELFF
TRBV4-2	TRBJ2-3	.	TRBD2	TGTGCCAGCAGACCACCCGGGACTAGCGGGGGGGCAGATACGCAGTATTTT	CASRPPGTSGGADTQYF
TRBV4-3	TRBJ2-7	.	.	TGCGCCAGCAGCCAAGATCAGGGGTTGAGATACGAGCAGTACTTC	CASSQDQGLRYEQYF
TRBV5-1	TRBJ2-7	.	.	TGCGCCAGCAGCTTGACCGGACAGAACTACGAGCAGTACTTC	CASSLTGQNYEQYF
TRBV5-1	TRBJ2-1	.	.	TGCGCCAGCAGCTCCACGTACAATGAGCAGTTCTTC	CASSSTYNEQFF
TRBV5-6	TRBJ2-6	.	.	TGTGCCAGCAGCTTGGTCCGGCTGGGGGCCAACGTCCTGACTTTC	CASSLVRLGANVLTF
TRBV5-6	TRBJ2-3	.	TRBD2	TGTGCCAGCAGCGGCCGCGGGGCGGGGGTAACAGATACGCAGTATTTT	CASSGRGAGVTDTQYF
TRBV5-4	TRBJ2-1	.	.	TGTGCCAGCAGCTTGGGAGGGTTTGAAAATGAGCAGTTCTTC	CASSLGGFENEQFF
TRBV11-2	TRBJ2-3	once	TRBD2	TGTGCCAGCAGCTTCGGGACTAGCGGGGTTGCGGATACGCAGTATTTT	CASSFGTSGVADTQYF
TRBV13	TRBJ1-1	few	TRBD1	TGTGCCAGCAGCTTTATCTCAGGGGGCAAAACTGAAGCTTTCTTT	CASSFISGGKTEAFF
TRBV7-3	TRBJ2-5	.	.	TGTGCCAGCAGCTTAACTAGCGGAGGAGAGACCCAGTACTTC	CASSLTSGGETQYF
TRBV7-2	TRBJ1-1	.	TRBD1	TGTGCCAGCAGTTGGACAGGGGGTGTGAACACTGAAGCTTTCTTT	CASSWTGGVNTEAFF
TRBV7-3	TRBJ1-1	few	.	TGTGCCAGCAGGGGACAACCGAACACTGAAGCTTTCTTT	CASRGQPNTEAFF
TRBV7-2	TRBJ2-2	.	.	TGTGCCAGCAGCTCAGAAAGGACCGGGGAGCTGTTTTTT	CASSSERTGELFF
TRBV7-2	TRBJ2-2	.	.	TGTGCCAGCAGCCCCCCCCTCGCAAGCAGGTTGACCGGGGAGCTGTTTTTT	CASSPPLASRLTGELFF
TRBV6-1	TRBJ1-1	.	.	TGTGCCAGCGAGAGTGTGGGGTTGAACACTGAAGCTTTCTTT	CASESVGLNTEAFF
TRBV19	TRBJ1-6	.	.	TGTGCCACCCGGGACACAACCTATAATTCACCCCTCCACTTT	CATRDTTYNSPLHF
TRBV6-5	TRBJ1-3	.	.	TGTGCCAGCAGTTCTTCCTCGGGGAGGGGCTCAAACACCATATATTTT	CASSSSSGRGSNTIYF
TRBV5-1	TRBJ2-1	.	.	TGCGCCAGCAGCTTGGTGATAGCCAACTACAATGAGCAGTTCTTC	CASSLVIANYNEQFF
TRBV7-9	TRBJ2-5	.	TRBD1	TGTGCCAGCAGCTTTAGACAGGGGGCTGGGGAGACCCAGTACTTC	CASSFRQGAGETQYF
TRBV4-2	TRBJ2-5	.	.	TGTGCCAGCAGCCAAGATTTGGGGATCAAGACCCAGTACTTC	CASSQDLGIKTQYF
TRBV4-1	TRBJ2-6	few	.	TGCGCCAGCAGGAGGGTCGGGGCCAACGTCCTGACTTTC	CASRRVGANVLTF
TRBV7-2	TRBJ1-2	.	.	TGTGCCAGCAGCTTAGTGGACAGTCCCTATGGCTACACCTTC	CASSLVDSPYGYTF
TRBV2	TRBJ2-2	.	.	TGTGCCAGCAGTGGGCTAGCCGGGGAGCTGTTTTTT	CASSGLAGELFF
TRBV13	TRBJ2-3	.	.	TGTGCCAGCAGCTTCCGGAATACAGATACGCAGTATTTT	CASSFRNTDTQYF
TRBV6-6	TRBJ1-5	few	.	TGTGCCAGCAGTTATACGGGGCAGGGATTCGGGCCCCAGCATTTT	CASSYTGQGFGPQHF
TRBV18	TRBJ1-5	.	TRBD1	TGTGCCAGCTCACCTTTTCCCGGGACAGACAATCAGCCCCAGCATTTT	CASSPFPGTDNQPQHF
TRBV5-1	TRBJ2-1	.	TRBD1	TGCGCCAGCAGCTCCCCGGGACAGGCGAATAGCTCCTACAATGAGCAGTTCTTC	CASSSPGQANSSYNEQFF
TRBV5-6	TRBJ2-7	.	.	TGTGCCAGCAGCACCGGCCCCTACGAGCAGTACTTC	CASSTGPYEQYF
TRBV30	TRBJ1-4	.	.	TGTGCCTGGAGTTGGGGAGGGGCGCGTGAAAAACTGTTTTTT	CAWSWGGAREKLFF
TRBV19	TRBJ1-2	.	.	TGTGCCAGTAGAGACAGGAGCTACACCTTC	CASRDRSYTF
TRBV5-5	TRBJ2-1	.	.	TGTGCCAGCAGCTGGGCCAGGAACTACAATGAGCAGTTCTTC	CASSWARNYNEQFF
TRBV11-2	TRBJ2-7	.	TRBD2	TGTGCCAGCAGCTCGACTAGCGGGGCCTACGAGCAGTACTTC	CASSSTSGAYEQYF
TRBV6-5	TRBJ2-1	.	.	TGTGCCAGCAGTTACACGGCTGATTCCTACAATGAGCAGTTCTTC	CASSYTADSYNEQFF
TRBV7-9	TRBJ2-7	.	.	TGTGCCAGCAGCTTCACTTCCCAGGGTAAGCAGTACTTC	CASSFTSQGKQYF
TRBV15	TRBJ1-5	.	.	TGTGCCACCAGCAGGGGGCAACGAGGCAATCAGCCCCAGCATTTT	CATSRGQRGNQPQHF
TRBV7-9	TRBJ2-3	.	TRBD2	TGTGCCAGCAGCTTCGCTGACTGGGCTAGCGGGGACACAGATACGCAGTATTTT	CASSFADWASGDTDTQYF